Below, 29 T cell receptor beta chains from the same sample are listed, as sequenced in a study of technical replicates of blood from several donors. The protocol was immunoSEQ multiplex PCR, while the TCRdb copy is restricted to in-frame clones and leaves out a portion. This table has roughly 45,000 clones, around 90% appearing once. Sequencing used PBMCs. The receptor source for this set is a human donor in good health. Some clones in this sample may be carry-over from other donors' samples.

The V and J genes are TRBV7-9 and TRBJ2-1; TRBD2 aligns across 8 bases. After removal of 4 bases from V and 7 bases from J, the junction contained 9 bases not matched to a gene. CDR1 and CDR2 (germline): SEHNR, FQNEAQ (reference sequence). CDR3 length equals 15 residues. CDR3 nucleotide sequence: TGTGCCAGCAGCTCGGCGGGAGGAAGAAGGAATGAGCAGTTCTTC. Its protein product is CASSSAGGRRNEQFF. Complete variable domain (other parts from reference TRBV7-9 and TRBJ2-1): DTGVSQNPRHKITKRGQNVTFRCDPISEHNRLYWYRQTLGQGPEFLTYFQNEAQLEKSRLLSDRFSAERPKGSFSTLEIQRTEQGDSAMYLCASSSAGGRRNEQFFGPGTRLTVL.

The rearrangement joins TRBV19 to TRBJ2-5; a possible D gene is TRBD1 (5 bases). Germline assignment: CDR1 LNHDA and CDR2 SQIVND (reference sequence). This CDR3 region has 14 residues. The V end lost 4 bases, the J end lost 4 bases, and 13 bases lay between the germline ends. CDR3 DNA sequence: TGTGCCAGTAGTAGGGAATTAGGGGCAGAGACCCAGTACTTC. It specifies CASSRELGAETQYF.

V usage is TRBV29-1 and J usage is TRBJ2-7, with 7 bases lining up with TRBD1. The CDR3 extends over 13 amino acids. Per the germline V gene, CDR1 is SQVTM and CDR2 is ANQGSEA. Unmatched junction bases numbered 8, after V lost 4 bases and J lost 5 bases. The CDR3 is CSVGPDRVDEQYF. In nucleotides, the CDR3 is TGCAGCGTTGGGCCTGACAGGGTCGACGAGCAGTACTTC.

Judged by abundance, this clone is medium-sized. The rearrangement joins TRBV21-1 to TRBJ1-1. TRBV21-1 is classified as a pseudogene. There are 11 residues in the CDR3. The CDR3 bases are TGTGCCAGCAGCACTGGAGATGAAGCTTTCTTT. Amino acid sequence: CASSTGDEAFF.

This clone was detected only a few times. The V call is TRBV29-1, the J call TRBJ2-7; D may be TRBD1 (6 bases). This CDR3 has 14 residues. CDR1 SQVTM and CDR2 ANQGSEA come from the germline V gene. V was trimmed by 4 bases and J by 0 bases, leaving 13 bases between them. The CDR3 loop is CSVGGGYSSYEQYF. The DNA of the CDR3 is TGCAGCGTTGGAGGGGGTTACAGCTCCTACGAGCAGTACTTC.

The CDR3 coding sequence is TGTGCCAGCAGCCTAAGTGAACAGGGAGGGGAAAAACTGTTTTTT. Encoded protein: CASSLSEQGGEKLFF. The V call is TRBV4-2, the J call TRBJ1-4; perhaps TRBD1 as D (6 bases). This CDR3 region has 15 residues. V lost 4 bases to trimming and J lost 8 bases, with 17 bases between them. The germline V gene encodes CDR1 LGHNA and CDR2 YNFKEQ.

CDR3 nucleotides: TGTGCCAGCAGCTTAGCTAGCGGGAGGGCCGGCTACAATGAGCAGTTCTTC. It translates to CASSLASGRAGYNEQFF. The rearrangement uses TRBV11-2 and TRBJ2-1; TRBD2 matches at 12 bases. CDR3 size: 17 residues. J lost 3 bases, V lost 1 base, and 4 bases had no gene match. Germline loops: CDR1 SGHAT, CDR2 FQNNGV.

CDR3 sequence (DNA): TGTGCCAGCTCACCCCTGACTAGCGGGGGACAGGGGGAGCAGTACTTC. Translation gives CASSPLTSGGQGEQYF. This rearrangement joins TRBV18 to TRBJ2-7, with 12 bases fitting TRBD2. The CDR3 spans 16 residues. V lost 3 bases and J lost 7; bases outside the gene matches: 10. CDR1 and CDR2 from the germline V gene are KGHSH and LQKENI.

The chain joins TRBV11-2 to TRBJ2-7; tentatively, D is TRBD2 (6 bases). This CDR3 region has 15 residues. Germline CDR1 reads SGHAT; CDR2 reads FQNNGV. Between the trimmed V and J ends, which lost 3 bases and 0 bases, there was a span of 12 bases. The CDR3 DNA follows: TGTGCCAGCAGCTTGGACTACACCTTCTCCTACGAGCAGTACTTC. Its protein product is CASSLDYTFSYEQYF.

The rearrangement links TRBV19 to TRBJ2-5; D is perhaps TRBD2 (6 bases). This CDR3 has 14 residues. V was pared by 3 bases and J by 5 bases, with 13 bases between. CDR1 LNHDA and CDR2 SQIVND come from the germline V gene (reference sequence). The CDR3 sequence: CASSIQRREETQYF. The CDR3 DNA sequence: TGTGCCAGTAGTATTCAGAGGAGGGAGGAGACCCAGTACTTC.

This chain links TRBV29-1 with TRBJ1-2; 11 positions match TRBD1. V gave up 6 bases and J gave up 2 bases; unmatched junction bases: 5. The CDR3 runs 14 residues. Germline values: CDR1 SQVTM, CDR2 ANQGSEA. CDR3 residues: CSVAGQGANYGYTF. CDR3 nucleotide sequence: TGCAGCGTAGCTGGACAGGGGGCGAACTATGGCTACACCTTC.

The V and J genes are TRBV29-1 and TRBJ2-3; TRBD2 might be the D (6 bases). Trimming removed 7 bases from V and 9 bases from J, with 26 bases in between. This CDR3 has 15 residues. The germline V gene encodes CDR1 SQVTM and CDR2 ANQGSEA. CDR3 amino acids: CSALPFVGGRGTQYF. The CDR3 nucleotides are TGCAGCGCCCTCCCTTTTGTGGGAGGCCGAGGGACGCAGTATTTT.

The chain recombines TRBV5-8 with TRBJ1-3; D gene uncertain. Trimming left V 4 bases short and J 0 bases short, with 8 bases between. Germline CDR1 SGHTS, CDR2 YDEGEE. CDR3 length: 14 amino acids. The CDR3 sequence is CASSRSSSGNTIYF. In DNA form, the CDR3 reads TGTGCCAGCAGCCGGAGTAGCTCTGGAAACACCATATATTTT.

The chain couples TRBV27 to TRBJ1-6; D gene uncertain. Trimming shortened V by 3 bases and J by 7 bases, and 10 bases separated the two germline ends. The CDR3 consists of 14 residues. Germline assignment: CDR1 MNHEY and CDR2 SMNVEV (reference sequence). The CDR3 protein is CASSFRGVNSPLHF. CDR3 nucleotides: TGTGCCAGCAGTTTCCGGGGTGTCAATTCACCCCTCCACTTT.

This clone was seen a single time. The V and J genes are TRBV4-2 and TRBJ1-5, with TRBD1 matching over 9 bases. The germline V gene has CDR1 LGHNA and CDR2 YNFKEQ. This CDR3 is built from 15 residues. The junction had 7 bases not matched to a gene; V was cut back by 4 bases and J by 6 bases. In DNA, the CDR3 is TGTGCCAGCAGCCGGGACAGGGCTCTTACTCAGCCCCAGCATTTT. It specifies CASSRDRALTQPQHF.

This CDR3 is CASMRRSYNSPLHF. The DNA of the CDR3 is TGTGCCAGCATGAGGCGGAGCTATAATTCACCCCTCCACTTT. V is TRBV6-5 and J is TRBJ1-6; D is uncertain. V shed 7 bases and J shed 3 bases, with 10 bases lying between them. The CDR3 has 14 amino acids. Germline CDR1 reads MNHEY; CDR2 reads SVGAGI.

The chain joins TRBV27 to TRBJ2-7; TRBD1 aligns across 7 bases. The CDR3 runs to 15 residues. Germline trimming cut 0 bases from V and 2 bases from J; bases unmatched to any gene: 4. The germline gives CDR1 MNHEY, CDR2 SMNVEV (reference sequence). CDR3 in DNA: TGTGCCAGCAGTTTATCGCCAGGGGGAGCCTACGAGCAGTACTTC. Translation: CASSLSPGGAYEQYF.

The table lists this clone with a count of one. The chain employs TRBV7-2 and TRBJ2-2, with 9 bases fitting TRBD2. The CDR3 has 14 residues. J gave up 4 bases and V 8 bases, and 5 bases lay outside the gene matches. CDR1 is SGHTA and CDR2 is FQGNSA in the germline V gene. This CDR3 is CASWRGGSTGELFF. DNA of the CDR3: TGTGCCAGCTGGCGGGGGGGGAGCACCGGGGAGCTGTTTTTT.

V and J are TRBV7-9 and TRBJ2-7; a weak D match, TRBD1 (6 bases). V lost 4 bases and J lost 7, with 11 bases in between. Germline CDR1 SEHNR, CDR2 FQNEAQ (reference sequence). The CDR3 covers 12 residues. In DNA, the CDR3 is TGTGCCAGCAGCTCAGGGGCGCGAGAGCAGTACTTC. It translates to CASSSGAREQYF.

The gene calls are TRBV5-4 and TRBJ1-1, with unresolved D. Deletions cut 2 bases from V and 5 bases from J, with 13 bases between. The CDR3 consists of 14 residues. CDR1 is SGHNT and CDR2 is YYREEE in the germline V gene (reference sequence). CDR3 in DNA: TGTGCCAGCAGCTTTAGTGGGCGCGATACTGAAGCTTTCTTT. The encoded protein is CASSFSGRDTEAFF.

The rearrangement links TRBV6-1 to TRBJ1-1, with D tentatively TRBD1 (6 bases). V gave up 2 bases and J gave up 0 bases, with 7 bases separating them. Germline CDR1 MNHNS, CDR2 SASEGT. The CDR3 runs 14 residues. DNA for the CDR3: TGTGCCAGCAGTGAACAGGGGTTGAACACTGAAGCTTTCTTT. It yields the protein CASSEQGLNTEAFF.

The rearrangement uses TRBV7-9 and TRBJ1-2; 7 positions agree with TRBD1. V trimming: 5 bases; J trimming: 2 bases; junction bases outside the gene matches: 8. Germline V gene data show CDR1 as SEHNR and CDR2 as FQNEAQ (reference sequence). The CDR3 totals 15 residues. CDR3 bases: TGTGCCAGCAGCGACCAAACGGGACAGAACTATGGCTACACCTTC. Its protein is CASSDQTGQNYGYTF. Filled out from reference TRBV7-9 and TRBJ1-2, the complete variable domain reads DTGVSQNPRHKITKRGQNVTFRCDPISEHNRLYWYRQTLGQGPEFLTYFQNEAQLEKSRLLSDRFSAERPKGSFSTLEIQRTEQGDSAMYLCASSDQTGQNYGYTFGSGTRLTVV.

V and J are TRBV27 and TRBJ2-1, with a weak D call TRBD2 (5 bases). The germline CDR1 and CDR2 sequences are MNHEY and SMNVEV (reference sequence). V lost 3 bases to trimming and J lost 14 bases, with 14 bases between them. This CDR3 comprises 12 residues. DNA for the CDR3: TGTGCCAGCAGTTTCCGGACTGGGATGGAGTTCTTC. Its protein is CASSFRTGMEFF.

V gene TRBV27 combines with J gene TRBJ1-3; no clear D. V lost 3 bases and J 4 bases, leaving 7 bases between the germline ends. Germline V gene sequence: CDR1 MNHEY, CDR2 SMNVEV (reference sequence). The CDR3 length is 13 residues. The CDR3 is CASSFGRGNTIYF. The CDR3 DNA sequence: TGTGCCAGCAGTTTCGGTCGGGGAAACACCATATATTTT.

The chain employs TRBV6-1 and TRBJ2-7, with 9 bases aligning to TRBD1. The CDR3 runs 14 residues. In germline, CDR1 is MNHNS, CDR2 SASEGT. V shed 9 bases and J 3 bases; nucleotides not matched to a gene: 9. The CDR3: CASSPGTGNYEQYF. For the CDR3, the DNA is TGTGCCAGTTCTCCAGGGACAGGGAACTACGAGCAGTACTTC.

This chain joins TRBV25-1 and TRBJ1-1, with 7 positions matching TRBD1. Germline CDR1 and CDR2: MGHDK and SYGVNS. The CDR3 has 14 amino acids. V gave up 6 bases and J gave up 1 base; unmatched junction bases: 5. CDR3 nucleotides: TGTGCCAGCAGCCGACAGGGATCGAACACTGAAGCTTTCTTT. This sequence encodes CASSRQGSNTEAFF.

The CDR3 here is CASSQTAGSSFF. The CDR3 DNA reads TGTGCCAGCAGCCAGACAGCAGGCTCCTCTTTCTTT. The V call is TRBV7-9, the J call TRBJ1-1; maybe TRBD1 (5 bases). Germline CDR1 and CDR2: SEHNR and FQNEAQ (reference sequence). This CDR3 spans 12 amino acids. The V end lost 5 bases, the J end lost 12 bases, and 16 bases lay between the germline ends.

DNA of the CDR3: TGTGCCAGCAGCTTGGAACGGATGGGGAGGGGGACTGAAGCTTTCTTT. Translated, it gives CASSLERMGRGTEAFF. The chain has TRBV5-4 and TRBJ1-1; possible D gene TRBD1, 6 bases. The CDR3 length is 16 residues. Trimming shortened V by 0 bases and J by 5 bases, and 17 bases separated the two germline ends. Germline assignment: CDR1 SGHNT and CDR2 YYREEE (reference sequence).

V usage is TRBV11-2 and J usage is TRBJ2-2, with 11 bases lining up with TRBD2. The germline CDR1 and CDR2 sequences are SGHAT and FQNNGV. After removal of 5 bases from V and 7 bases from J, the junction contained 6 bases not matched to a gene. The CDR3 sequence is 15 residues long. CDR3 in DNA: TGTGCCAGCAGCCCGACTAGCGGGATCGGCGGGGAGCTGTTTTTT. Residues: CASSPTSGIGGELFF.